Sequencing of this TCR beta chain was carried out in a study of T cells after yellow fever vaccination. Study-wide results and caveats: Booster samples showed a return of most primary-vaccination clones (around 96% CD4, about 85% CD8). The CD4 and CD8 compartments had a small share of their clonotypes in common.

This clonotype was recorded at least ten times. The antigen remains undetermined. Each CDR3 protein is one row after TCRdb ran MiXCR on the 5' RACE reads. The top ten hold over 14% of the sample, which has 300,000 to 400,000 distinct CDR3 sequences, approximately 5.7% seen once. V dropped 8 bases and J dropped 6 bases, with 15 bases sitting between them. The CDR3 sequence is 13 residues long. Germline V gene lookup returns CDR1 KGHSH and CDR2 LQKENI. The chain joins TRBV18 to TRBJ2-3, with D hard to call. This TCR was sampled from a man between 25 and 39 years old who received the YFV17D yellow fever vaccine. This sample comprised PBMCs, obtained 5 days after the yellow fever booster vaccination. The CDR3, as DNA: TGTGCCAGCAGTCCAAGCTCGACGGATACGCAGTATTTT. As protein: CASSPSSTDTQYF.